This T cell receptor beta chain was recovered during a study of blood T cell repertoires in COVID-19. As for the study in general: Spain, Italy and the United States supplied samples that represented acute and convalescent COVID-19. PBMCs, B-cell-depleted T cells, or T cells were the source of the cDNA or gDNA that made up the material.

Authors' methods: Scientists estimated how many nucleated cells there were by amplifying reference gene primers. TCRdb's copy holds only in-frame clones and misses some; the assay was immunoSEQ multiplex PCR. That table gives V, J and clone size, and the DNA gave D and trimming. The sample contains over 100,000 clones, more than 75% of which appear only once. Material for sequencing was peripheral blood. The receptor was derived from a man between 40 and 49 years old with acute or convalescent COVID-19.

The CDR3 DNA follows: TGTGCCAGCAGCAAAACAATACTAGCGGGGGGCACGCATACGCAGTATTTT. Protein sequence: CASSKTILAGGTHTQYF. The chain joins TRBV7-2 to TRBJ2-3, with 12 bases that match TRBD2. The CDR3 is 17 amino acids. Germline V lookup: CDR1 SGHTA, CDR2 FQGNSA. V was clipped by 5 bases and J by 7 bases; unmatched bases: 13.